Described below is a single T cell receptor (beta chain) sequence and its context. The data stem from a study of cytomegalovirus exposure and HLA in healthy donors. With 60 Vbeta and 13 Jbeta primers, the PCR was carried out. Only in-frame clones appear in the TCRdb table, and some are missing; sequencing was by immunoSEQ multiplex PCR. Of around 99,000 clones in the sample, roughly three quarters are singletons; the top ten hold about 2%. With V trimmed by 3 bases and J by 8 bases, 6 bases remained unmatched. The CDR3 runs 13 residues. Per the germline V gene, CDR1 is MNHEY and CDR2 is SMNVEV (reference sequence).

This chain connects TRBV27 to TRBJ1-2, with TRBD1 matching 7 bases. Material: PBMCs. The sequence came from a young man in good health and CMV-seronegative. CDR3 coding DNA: TGTGCCAGCAGTTTCTCAGGGGGGAACGGCTACACCTTC. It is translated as CASSFSGGNGYTF.